Reported below is one T cell receptor beta chain. What it binds is not known. A single record per CDR3 protein comes from TCRdb applying MiXCR to the reads. The table has about 770,000 distinct CDR3 sequences, about 29% seen once. This sample stems from a study of T cell repertoires in cytomegalovirus infection. Study background: Matching HLA type, along with CMV infection, was indicated by public TCR beta signatures.

CDR3 length: 15 residues. CDR1 is MNHEY and CDR2 is SVGEGT in the germline V gene. V was trimmed by 5 bases and J by 3 bases, leaving 16 bases between them. This TCR came from a human donor in good health (CMV status not recorded). Some clones in this sample may be carry-over from other donors' samples. The V and J genes are TRBV6-2 or TRBV6-3 and TRBJ1-1; tentatively, D is TRBD1 (5 bases). Sample: cultured CD8+ T cells from PBMCs, taken from culture after CMV antigen stimulation. CDR3 sequence (DNA): TGTGCCAGCAGTGGGACGGACGTTTTGGACACTGAAGCTTTCTTT. Translating gives CASSGTDVLDTEAFF.